This TCR beta chain is from a study of prognosis after radiotherapy for stage I lung cancer. At the level of the study: Stage I non-small cell lung cancer cases were enrolled from early 2018 through January 2019. For radiotherapy, patients got SBRT split into 3 to 5 fractions, giving a biologically effective dose of at least 100 Gy.

Study conclusions and caveats: Patients with metastases reportedly showed TRBV and TRBJ gene usage that differed from patients without metastases.

Investigators drew six milliliters of peripheral blood at each of two time points. TCR beta CDR3 was amplified from genomic DNA by two-round multiplex PCR. The authors ran first-round PCR with primers specific to each TRBV and TRBJ gene. Each CDR3 protein gets one entry after TCRdb re-called the multiplex PCR reads with MiXCR. This sample has about 59,000 distinct CDR3 sequences; about 26% occur once, and the top ten carry approximately 8.3%. The CDR3 totals 14 residues. The V end lost 3 bases, the J end lost 10 bases, and 15 bases lay between the germline ends. The germline V gene has CDR1 MNHEY and CDR2 SVGAGI. Concerning this clonotype itself: Its antigen is unidentified. This sequence is one base from a far larger clone and is likely a read error.

The chain joins TRBV6-5 to TRBJ2-2, with TRBD1 as a possible D gene (6 bases). The TCR was taken from a donor aged 50 or older with non-small cell lung cancer. Sequenced material: PBMCs, taken before or after stereotactic body radiation therapy (not recorded which). CDR3 coding DNA: TGTGCCAGCAGTTATTCACAGGGTATCGAGGAGCTGTTTTTT. It is translated as CASSYSQGIEELFF.